Listed below are T cell receptor beta chains from one sample, sequenced in a study of T cells in Graves' hyperthyroidism and ophthalmopathy. TCRdb called the multiplex PCR reads again in MiXCR, with one record for every CDR3 protein. In the table there are 75,000 to 100,000 distinct CDR3 sequences, about 37% of which are singletons. Sequenced: peripheral blood or thyroid tissue (not recorded which). Every receptor here comes from a woman younger than 45 with Graves' hyperthyroidism. Each CDR3 is given with its conserved first and last residue. A D gene is named only where the DNA matches it firmly. A clone size is listed for some rows: how often the clone was seen (once, few, many), or a class if it is expanded.

J gene: TRBJ2-2
D gene: NA
clone size: NA
V gene: TRBV2
CDR3 protein: CASSEEGANTGELFF
CDR3 DNA: TGTGCCAGCAGTGAGGAGGGGGCGAACACCGGGGAGCTGTTTTTT

J gene: TRBJ1-6
D gene: NA
clone size: many
V gene: TRBV6-5
CDR3 protein: CASSYGTVMDPRPLHF
CDR3 DNA: TGTGCCAGCAGTTACGGAACAGTCATGGACCCCCGTCCCCTCCACTTT

J gene: TRBJ1-2
D gene: NA
clone size: NA
V gene: TRBV5-1
CDR3 protein: CASSLALTGYTF
CDR3 DNA: TGCGCCAGCAGCTTGGCCCTTACCGGCTACACCTTC

J gene: TRBJ1-6
D gene: TRBD1
clone size: many
V gene: TRBV20-1
CDR3 protein: CSSKGGQGNSPLHF
CDR3 DNA: TGCAGTTCGAAGGGGGGACAGGGCAATTCACCCCTCCACTTT

J gene: TRBJ1-5
D gene: NA
clone size: once
V gene: TRBV5-1
CDR3 protein: CASSLGQGSQPRHF
CDR3 DNA: TGCGCCAGCAGCTTGGGTCAGGGCAGTCAGCCACGGCATTTT

J gene: TRBJ1-3
D gene: NA
clone size: many
V gene: TRBV7-9
CDR3 protein: CASSSTGNTIYF
CDR3 DNA: TGTGCCAGCAGCTCGACTGGAAACACCATATATTTT

J gene: TRBJ1-2
D gene: TRBD1
clone size: many
V gene: TRBV5-1
CDR3 protein: CASSPNPGTGGGYTF
CDR3 DNA: TGCGCCAGCAGCCCGAACCCCGGGACAGGGGGAGGCTACACCTTC

J gene: TRBJ1-5
D gene: TRBD1
clone size: many
V gene: TRBV2
CDR3 protein: CASSEADRGPQPQHF
CDR3 DNA: TGTGCCAGCAGTGAAGCGGACAGGGGACCTCAGCCCCAGCATTTT

J gene: TRBJ2-6
D gene: NA
clone size: many
V gene: TRBV5-1
CDR3 protein: CASSPDRPSGANVLTF
CDR3 DNA: TGCGCCAGCAGCCCGGACAGACCCTCTGGGGCCAACGTCCTGACTTTC

J gene: TRBJ2-1
D gene: TRBD2
clone size: NA
V gene: TRBV7-3
CDR3 protein: CASSPSGLAGLGKRAEQFF
CDR3 DNA: TGTGCCAGCAGCCCCTCGGGACTAGCGGGACTGGGCAAAAGGGCTGAGCAGTTCTTC

J gene: TRBJ1-5
D gene: NA
clone size: few
V gene: TRBV2
CDR3 protein: CASKFWDRRANQPQHF
CDR3 DNA: TGTGCCAGCAAGTTTTGGGATAGGAGGGCCAATCAGCCCCAGCATTTT

J gene: TRBJ1-5
D gene: NA
clone size: once
V gene: TRBV7-2
CDR3 protein: CASSSRTAPYEQPQHF
CDR3 DNA: TGTGCCAGCAGCTCCCGGACTGCGCCCTACGAGCAGCCCCAGCATTTT

J gene: TRBJ1-2
D gene: TRBD1
clone size: few
V gene: TRBV20-1
CDR3 protein: CSSTGGGNYGYTF
CDR3 DNA: TGCAGTAGTACAGGGGGGGGGAACTATGGCTACACCTTC

J gene: TRBJ2-7
D gene: TRBD1
clone size: NA
V gene: TRBV20-1
CDR3 protein: CSAKNRDSTYEQYF
CDR3 DNA: TGCAGTGCCAAAAACCGGGACAGCACCTACGAGCAGTACTTC

J gene: TRBJ1-1
D gene: TRBD1
clone size: many
V gene: TRBV4-1
CDR3 protein: CASSHSPGGGNEAFF
CDR3 DNA: TGCGCCAGCAGCCACTCCCCAGGGGGTGGGAATGAAGCTTTCTTT

J gene: TRBJ2-2
D gene: NA
clone size: many
V gene: TRBV7-8
CDR3 protein: CASRGAANTGELFF
CDR3 DNA: TGTGCCAGCCGCGGGGCGGCGAACACCGGGGAGCTGTTTTTT

J gene: TRBJ2-7
D gene: NA
clone size: many
V gene: TRBV10-2
CDR3 protein: CASSESGGQKYEQYF
CDR3 DNA: TGCGCCAGCAGTGAGTCGGGGGGACAGAAATACGAGCAGTACTTC

J gene: TRBJ1-1
D gene: TRBD1
clone size: once
V gene: TRBV20-1
CDR3 protein: CSADRGDTEAFF
CDR3 DNA: TGCAGTGCCGACAGGGGGGACACTGAAGCTTTCTTT

J gene: TRBJ1-2
D gene: NA
clone size: NA
V gene: TRBV15
CDR3 protein: CATSRGRRNNYGYTF
CDR3 DNA: TGTGCCACCAGCAGAGGTAGAAGAAATAACTATGGCTACACCTTC

J gene: TRBJ2-7
D gene: TRBD2
clone size: NA
V gene: TRBV20-1
CDR3 protein: CSSSGSHEQYF
CDR3 DNA: TGCAGTTCTAGCGGGAGCCACGAGCAGTACTTC

J gene: TRBJ2-5
D gene: NA
clone size: many
V gene: TRBV6-5
CDR3 protein: CASSPGTETQYF
CDR3 DNA: TGTGCCAGCAGTCCCGGGACAGAGACCCAGTACTTC

J gene: TRBJ2-5
D gene: NA
clone size: NA
V gene: TRBV7-6
CDR3 protein: CASSLFAGVEETQYF
CDR3 DNA: TGTGCCAGCAGCTTATTCGCAGGAGTTGAGGAGACCCAGTACTTC

J gene: TRBJ1-2
D gene: NA
clone size: few
V gene: TRBV28
CDR3 protein: CASSPSVYSNYGYTF
CDR3 DNA: TGTGCCAGCAGTCCTTCAGTATACTCTAACTATGGCTACACCTTC

J gene: TRBJ2-7
D gene: NA
clone size: many
V gene: TRBV6-1
CDR3 protein: CASSDEGSSYEQYF
CDR3 DNA: TGTGCCAGCAGTGATGAAGGGTCCTCCTACGAGCAGTACTTC

J gene: TRBJ2-7
D gene: NA
clone size: NA
V gene: TRBV2
CDR3 protein: CASTPPPGDEQYF
CDR3 DNA: TGTGCCAGCACCCCTCCTCCCGGAGACGAGCAGTACTTC

J gene: TRBJ1-1
D gene: NA
clone size: few
V gene: TRBV3-1
CDR3 protein: CASSQGGWGTEAFF
CDR3 DNA: TGTGCCAGCAGCCAGGGGGGCTGGGGCACTGAAGCTTTCTTT

J gene: TRBJ1-1
D gene: NA
clone size: many
V gene: TRBV25-1
CDR3 protein: CASSDPDGTYTEAFF
CDR3 DNA: TGTGCCAGCAGTGACCCCGACGGGACTTACACTGAAGCTTTCTTT

J gene: TRBJ2-5
D gene: NA
clone size: many
V gene: TRBV4-1
CDR3 protein: CASSQGELGGETQYF
CDR3 DNA: TGCGCCAGCAGCCAAGGGGAGCTAGGGGGGGAGACCCAGTACTTC

J gene: TRBJ1-1
D gene: NA
clone size: many
V gene: TRBV10-3
CDR3 protein: CAINAGLNTEAFF
CDR3 DNA: TGTGCCATCAACGCAGGGTTGAACACTGAAGCTTTCTTT

J gene: TRBJ1-2
D gene: NA
clone size: NA
V gene: TRBV9
CDR3 protein: CASSVRQGYTF
CDR3 DNA: TGTGCCAGCAGCGTACGCCAGGGTTACACCTTC

J gene: TRBJ1-1
D gene: TRBD1
clone size: NA
V gene: TRBV7-3
CDR3 protein: CASSLGTGVDTEAFF
CDR3 DNA: TGTGCCAGCAGCTTAGGGACAGGGGTTGACACTGAGGCTTTCTTT

J gene: TRBJ2-5
D gene: TRBD2
clone size: NA
V gene: TRBV7-9
CDR3 protein: CASSLPRWTSGAETQYF
CDR3 DNA: TGTGCCAGCAGCCTCCCCCGGTGGACTAGCGGGGCAGAGACCCAGTACTTC

J gene: TRBJ2-7
D gene: NA
clone size: many
V gene: TRBV7-9
CDR3 protein: CASSLGQLGEQYF
CDR3 DNA: TGTGCCAGCAGCTTAGGCCAGTTGGGTGAGCAGTACTTC

J gene: TRBJ1-1
D gene: TRBD1
clone size: many
V gene: TRBV30
CDR3 protein: CAWSGQGWTEAFF
CDR3 DNA: TGTGCCTGGAGTGGACAGGGGTGGACTGAAGCTTTCTTT

J gene: TRBJ1-2
D gene: NA
clone size: NA
V gene: TRBV15
CDR3 protein: CATSSEGPANYGYTF
CDR3 DNA: TGTGCCACCAGCAGCGAGGGACCAGCTAACTATGGCTACACCTTC

J gene: TRBJ2-3
D gene: NA
clone size: NA
V gene: TRBV7-9
CDR3 protein: CASSSAPSKSSTDTQYF
CDR3 DNA: TGTGCCAGCAGCTCGGCCCCGTCCAAGTCTAGCACAGATACGCAGTATTTT

J gene: TRBJ1-1
D gene: NA
clone size: many
V gene: TRBV4-1
CDR3 protein: CASSQVPNTEAFF
CDR3 DNA: TGCGCCAGCAGCCAAGTTCCGAACACTGAAGCTTTCTTT

J gene: TRBJ2-7
D gene: TRBD1
clone size: many
V gene: TRBV5-1
CDR3 protein: CASSTRQGYEQYF
CDR3 DNA: TGCGCCAGCAGCACCAGACAGGGCTACGAGCAGTACTTC

J gene: TRBJ2-2
D gene: NA
clone size: many
V gene: TRBV11-1
CDR3 protein: CASSRAGAGELFF
CDR3 DNA: TGTGCCAGCAGCCGAGCGGGCGCCGGGGAGCTGTTTTTT

J gene: TRBJ2-7
D gene: TRBD1
clone size: NA
V gene: TRBV25-1
CDR3 protein: CASSHRGQYEQYF
CDR3 DNA: TGTGCCAGCAGCCACAGGGGGCAGTACGAGCAGTACTTC

J gene: TRBJ1-5
D gene: TRBD1
clone size: many
V gene: TRBV6-5
CDR3 protein: CASSYGAWTGLRPQHF
CDR3 DNA: TGTGCCAGCAGTTACGGTGCCTGGACAGGGTTAAGGCCCCAGCATTTT

J gene: TRBJ2-3
D gene: NA
clone size: NA
V gene: TRBV5-4
CDR3 protein: CASSLDRVSTDTQYF
CDR3 DNA: TGTGCCAGCAGCTTGGACAGGGTCAGCACAGATACGCAGTATTTT

J gene: TRBJ2-2
D gene: NA
clone size: many
V gene: TRBV7-2
CDR3 protein: CASSWRLAGELFF
CDR3 DNA: TGTGCCAGCAGCTGGCGACTAGCCGGGGAGCTGTTTTTT

J gene: TRBJ2-7
D gene: NA
clone size: few
V gene: TRBV28
CDR3 protein: CASSTRGNTYEQYF
CDR3 DNA: TGTGCCAGCAGTACAAGGGGGAACACCTACGAGCAGTACTTC

J gene: TRBJ1-4
D gene: NA
clone size: once
V gene: TRBV30
CDR3 protein: CACWWGNEKLFF
CDR3 DNA: TGTGCCTGTTGGTGGGGTAATGAAAAACTGTTTTTT

J gene: TRBJ1-3
D gene: NA
clone size: NA
V gene: TRBV7-2
CDR3 protein: CALGSSISGNTIYF
CDR3 DNA: TGTGCCCTCGGGAGTTCAATTTCTGGAAACACCATATATTTT

J gene: TRBJ1-5
D gene: NA
clone size: NA
V gene: TRBV29-1
CDR3 protein: CSVLLSGGWGNQPQHF
CDR3 DNA: TGCAGCGTCCTATTAAGCGGGGGCTGGGGCAATCAGCCCCAGCATTTT

J gene: TRBJ1-5
D gene: NA
clone size: few
V gene: TRBV7-6
CDR3 protein: CASSTWGGDQPQHF
CDR3 DNA: TGTGCCAGCAGCACGTGGGGTGGCGATCAGCCCCAGCATTTT

J gene: TRBJ2-7
D gene: TRBD2
clone size: NA
V gene: TRBV7-9
CDR3 protein: CASSPAGTSVYEQYF
CDR3 DNA: TGTGCCAGCAGCCCGGCCGGGACTAGCGTTTACGAGCAGTACTTC

J gene: TRBJ2-5
D gene: NA
clone size: many
V gene: TRBV19
CDR3 protein: CASRGSWGPAAETQYF
CDR3 DNA: TGTGCCAGTAGGGGGTCGTGGGGGCCGGCCGCGGAGACCCAGTACTTC

J gene: TRBJ1-5
D gene: NA
clone size: NA
V gene: TRBV4-1
CDR3 protein: CASREGFGQPQHF
CDR3 DNA: TGCGCCAGCAGGGAGGGGTTTGGGCAGCCCCAGCATTTT

J gene: TRBJ1-5
D gene: NA
clone size: NA
V gene: TRBV7-8
CDR3 protein: CASSLQFWSNQLQHF
CDR3 DNA: TGTGCCAGCAGCCTACAATTCTGGAGCAATCAGCTCCAGCATTTT